This TCR beta chain was profiled in a study of cytomegalovirus exposure and HLA in healthy donors. Study conclusions and caveats: High specificity and sensitivity for cytomegalovirus status were reported for the classifier. The finding came from a later analysis; first-cohort TCR clusters tended to co-occur in the approximately 120 validation repertoires.

The method was immunoSEQ multiplex PCR; TCRdb's version includes in-frame clones alone and lacks a portion of them. The table records 150,000 to 200,000 clones, about 83% of them present only once. As concerns this clone: Its target is not known.

Looked up from germline, CDR1 is MGHRA and CDR2 is YSYEKL. The CDR3 spans 15 residues. The V end lost 0 bases, the J end lost 5 bases, and 13 bases lay between the germline ends. V usage is TRBV4-1 and J usage is TRBJ1-1, with no clear D. The receptor was isolated from a woman aged 25-40 years in good health and CMV-seronegative. The sample taken for sequencing was PBMCs. The CDR3: CASSQEEGLGTEAFF. The CDR3 DNA reads as TGCGCCAGCAGCCAAGAAGAGGGTTTAGGTACTGAAGCTTTCTTT.